This TCR beta chain was found in a study of blood T cells in healthy people across ages. As concerns this clonotype: The antigen is undetermined.

The CDR3 is 14 residues long. Deletions cut 2 bases from V and 8 bases from J, with 12 bases between. The V gene's germline CDR1 is MDHEN and CDR2 SYDVKM. Study results and limitations: As naive T cell percentage varied, TCR beta diversity correlated strongly with it. For the donors, CMV status was unknown and possibly confounded expanded clonotype changes. Roughly linear age-related decline in beta diversity appeared, significant by age about 37.

The use of a sample-barcoded 5' primer and a J-beta primer mix characterized a second PCR of roughly 6 to 11 cycles. The template-switch adaptor, which had 12 random nucleotides, put a tag on each cDNA molecule. TCRdb used MiXCR to reprocess the 5' RACE reads, holding one entry per CDR3 protein. The top ten hold approximately 2.9% of the sample, which has approximately 780,000 distinct CDR3 sequences, around 25% seen once. This sample was also put to use in a study of T cells of mothers and their children.

The receptor was derived from a boy younger than 18 in good health. Sequenced input: blood. The J gene is TRBJ1-4, the V gene TRBV28; unclear D gene. The CDR3 sequence is CASSLRISAEKLFF. The CDR3 DNA sequence: TGTGCCAGCAGTTTACGTATATCGGCAGAAAAACTGTTTTTT.